This T cell receptor (beta chain) was recovered during a study of blood T cell repertoires in COVID-19. In the study overall: Acute and convalescent COVID-19 samples came from the United States, Italy and Spain. Sources were T cells, B-cell-depleted T cells, or PBMCs; the material itself was cDNA or gDNA.

The germline gives CDR1 ENHRY, CDR2 SYGVKD. Trimming removed 8 bases from V and 4 bases from J; junction bases left unmatched: 7. The CDR3 extends over 13 amino acids. In the authors' workflow: Reference gene primer amplification gave nucleated cell count estimates. The data were produced by immunoSEQ multiplex PCR, yet TCRdb's version contains in-frame clones alone and is incomplete. V and J calls plus clone size are reproduced from that table; the DNA served to infer D and trimming. The sample shows 42,000 or so clones, almost 95% of them seen only once. This chain uses TRBV10-3 with TRBJ2-5; 7 nucleotides align to TRBD1. The source material was peripheral blood. This sequence originates from a man aged 45-65 years with active COVID-19. The CDR3: CAIADRRGETQYF. As DNA, the CDR3 is TGTGCCATCGCGGACAGGAGAGGAGAGACCCAGTACTTC.